This T cell receptor beta chain is drawn from a study of T-cell memory formation after mild COVID-19. With respect to this clonotype: What it binds is not known.

TCRdb re-called the 5' RACE reads with MiXCR, one entry per CDR3 protein. The sample holds around 130,000 distinct CDR3 sequences, 17% seen once. Study results and limitations: A balance of CD4 and CD8 characterized clones contracting day 15 to 85, whereas later expanders leaned CD4+.

The CDR3 is made up of 14 amino acids. The V gene's germline CDR1 is SGHVS and CDR2 FQNEAQ. V was trimmed by 0 bases and J by 11 bases, leaving 11 bases between them. The chain employs TRBV7-8 and TRBJ1-6; TRBD1 might be the D (5 bases). The TCR sequence derives from a man younger than 30 who had mild COVID-19 (a few samples of this study predate the infection). Cell type and time point are not known. Material for sequencing was PBMCs or a T cell subset sorted from them (not recorded which). The CDR3 here is CASSLAESGAPLHF. As DNA, the CDR3 is TGTGCCAGCAGCTTAGCGGAATCGGGGGCACCCCTCCACTTT.